This T cell receptor (beta chain) derives from a study of technical replicates of blood from several donors. The germline gives CDR1 SGHNT, CDR2 YYREEE (reference sequence). The CDR3 extends over 13 amino acids. The germline V and J ends were trimmed by 4 bases and 1 base, with 8 bases remaining between them. Using immunoSEQ multiplex PCR, the repertoire was profiled, and TCRdb retains in-frame clones only, with some absent. The profile shows approximately 79,000 clones, 95% to 98% of them singletons. V gene TRBV5-4 combines with J gene TRBJ1-1; D remains ambiguous. Sequenced input: T cells isolated from PBMCs. This receptor was obtained from a human donor in good health. CDR3: CASSPFSNTEAFF. The CDR3 DNA follows: TGTGCCAGCAGCCCCTTCTCGAACACTGAAGCTTTCTTT.